The 10 T cell receptor beta chains below all came from one sample that was sequenced in a study of control samples from healthy donors and cancer patients. The assay was immunoSEQ multiplex PCR, and TCRdb's table has in-frame clones only and misses some. The sample includes about 58,000 clones, about 87% of them seen just once. Sequencing used PBMCs. These receptors all stem from a woman in her fifties or sixties with lung cancer.

The rearrangement uses TRBV7-2 and TRBJ1-2; D is perhaps TRBD1 (6 bases). Germline V CDR1 and CDR2: SGHTA, FQGNSA. This CDR3 has 14 residues. Trimming left V 3 bases short and J 6 bases short, with 14 bases between. The CDR3 protein is CASSLYRVVDGYTF. The DNA for the CDR3 is TGTGCCAGCAGCTTGTACAGGGTGGTAGATGGCTACACCTTC.

This clone was seen a single time. The gene calls are TRBV5-1 and TRBJ2-2; the match to TRBD1 covers 8 bases. V lost 4 bases and J lost 4; bases outside the gene matches: 3. Germline CDR1 is SGHRS and CDR2 is YFSETQ. The CDR3 spans 14 residues. DNA of the CDR3: TGCGCCAGCAGCCAGGGGGCTGCCACCGGGGAGCTGTTTTTT. Its translation is CASSQGAATGELFF.

The chain uses TRBV28 and TRBJ2-5, with 13 bases fitting TRBD2. CDR1 and CDR2 (germline): MDHEN, SYDVKM. The CDR3 is made up of 17 amino acids. With 8 bases clipped from V and 5 bases from J, the junction kept 14 bases outside the gene matches. This CDR3 reads CASFNALAGGRAETQYF. CDR3 nucleotides: TGTGCCAGCTTTAACGCACTAGCGGGAGGGCGTGCGGAGACCCAGTACTTC.

Comment on this clone: Other nucleotide sequences in the sample specify the same CDR3. The chain is built from TRBV5-4 and TRBJ1-1; D is perhaps TRBD1 (5 bases). In germline, CDR1 is SGHNT, CDR2 YYREEE (reference sequence). Trimming stripped 1 base from V and 1 base from J, with 5 bases between. This CDR3 is built from 13 residues. CDR3 sequence reads: CASSLQGNTEAFF. The CDR3 DNA reads as TGTGCCAGCAGCTTGCAGGGGAACACTGAAGCTTTCTTT.

The genes are TRBV9 and TRBJ2-1; maybe TRBD1 (6 bases). The CDR3 is 15 amino acids. V was clipped by 0 bases and J by 7 bases, with 14 bases between them. Germline V CDR1 and CDR2: SGDLS, YYNGEE. The CDR3, as DNA: TGTGCCAGCAGCGTAGAGAGCCAGGGGTCGAATGAGCAGTTCTTC. Translated: CASSVESQGSNEQFF.

The chain combines TRBV19 with TRBJ1-5; no clear D gene. The CDR3 has 13 amino acids. CDR1 is LNHDA and CDR2 is SQIVND in the germline V gene (reference sequence). V was cut by 6 bases and J by 7 bases, with 13 bases left in between. The CDR3 sequence: CASSDVAGQPQHF. CDR3 in DNA: TGTGCCAGTAGCGACGTCGCCGGGCAGCCCCAGCATTTT. Full variable domain (remainder filled in from reference TRBV19 and TRBJ1-5): DGGITQSPKYLFRKEGQNVTLSCEQNLNHDAMYWYRQDPGQGLRLIYYSQIVNDFQKGDIAEGYSVSREKKESFPLTVTSAQKNPTAFYLCASSDVAGQPQHFGDGTRLSIL.

The chain couples TRBV28 to TRBJ2-3, with a tentative D call TRBD1 (5 bases). V was pared by 8 bases and J by 1 base, with 13 bases between. CDR3 length: 14 residues. The germline gives CDR1 MDHEN, CDR2 SYDVKM. The CDR3 DNA is TGTGCCAGCGGGGTACCAGGGCGCACAGATACGCAGTATTTT. This encodes CASGVPGRTDTQYF.

This clone was recorded a few times. This chain uses TRBV25-1 with TRBJ2-1; no firm D call. The CDR3 has 11 amino acids. The germline gives CDR1 MGHDK, CDR2 SYGVNS. The V and J ends lost 4 bases and 6 bases respectively, with 4 bases between them. CDR3 sequence reads: CASSGVNEQFF. CDR3 nucleotide sequence: TGTGCCAGCAGTGGAGTCAATGAGCAGTTCTTC.

V and J are TRBV6-6 and TRBJ1-1; D not certain. The ends were cut back, 5 bases at V and 1 base at J, with 11 bases in the middle. This CDR3 has 14 residues. Germline loops: CDR1 MNHNY, CDR2 SVGAGI (reference sequence). CDR3 sequence reads: CASSLLSGNTEAFF. CDR3 DNA sequence: TGTGCCAGCAGTCTCCTTTCGGGGAACACTGAAGCTTTCTTT.

The V and J genes are TRBV29-1 and TRBJ2-1, with 7 bases lining up with TRBD2. Germline V CDR1 and CDR2: SQVTM, ANQGSEA. V shed 1 base and J 1 base; nucleotides not matched to a gene: 4. This CDR3 has 15 amino acids. The CDR3 DNA reads as TGCAGCGTTGAAGCCACTAGCGTTTCCTACAATGAGCAGTTCTTC. Protein product: CSVEATSVSYNEQFF.